Included here is one TCR beta chain sequence, with context. The junction shows a germline mismatch at one end, possibly a read error. These data come from a study of tumor-infiltrating lymphocytes in primary liver carcinoma. Study context: Ages ranged from 30 to 69, with HCC or mixed HCC-cholangiocarcinoma.

A constant-region primer primed TCR beta cDNA synthesis from roughly 510 ng of total RNA. Slightly modified ARM-PCR served as the procedure for the TCR beta libraries. These libraries came from three rounds of nested multiplex PCR. TCRdb redid the calling of the multiplex PCR reads with MiXCR, one entry per CDR3 protein. Of under 200,000 distinct CDR3 sequences in the sample, around 85% were seen once. The study co-extracted DNA and RNA from 20-30 mg of unsorted bulk tissue. Sequencing was performed on tumor tissue from primary liver carcinoma. The origin of this receptor is a middle-aged man with primary liver carcinoma and hepatitis B virus infection.

CDR3 DNA: TGTGTCAGCAGCCCGGGCAGTAGCGAGATCTACAATAAGCAGTTCTTC. It translates to CVSSPGSSEIYNKQFF. This chain joins TRBV11-1 and TRBJ2-1, with D possibly TRBD2 on 5 matching bases. The CDR3 has 16 amino acids. CDR1 SGHAT and CDR2 FQDESV come from the germline V gene (reference sequence). The whole variable domain, remainder taken from reference TRBV11-1 and TRBJ2-1, is EAEVAQSPRYKITEKSQAVAFWCDPISGHATLYWYRQILGQGPELLVQFQDESVVDDSQLPKDRFSAERLKGVDSTLKIQPAELGDSAMYLCVSSPGSSEIYNKQFFGPGTRLTVL.